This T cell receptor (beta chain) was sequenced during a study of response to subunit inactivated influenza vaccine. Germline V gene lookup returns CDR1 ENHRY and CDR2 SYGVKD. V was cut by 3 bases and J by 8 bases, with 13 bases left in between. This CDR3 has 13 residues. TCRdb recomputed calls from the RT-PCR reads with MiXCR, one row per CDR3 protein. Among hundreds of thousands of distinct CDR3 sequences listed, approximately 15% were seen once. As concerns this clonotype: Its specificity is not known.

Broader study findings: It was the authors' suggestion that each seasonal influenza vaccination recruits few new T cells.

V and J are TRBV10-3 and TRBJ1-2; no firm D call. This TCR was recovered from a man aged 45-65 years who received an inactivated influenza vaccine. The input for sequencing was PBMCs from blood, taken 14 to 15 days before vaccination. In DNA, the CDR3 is TGTGCCATCAGTGATGGAGGAGGCGTCGGCTACACCTTC. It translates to CAISDGGGVGYTF.